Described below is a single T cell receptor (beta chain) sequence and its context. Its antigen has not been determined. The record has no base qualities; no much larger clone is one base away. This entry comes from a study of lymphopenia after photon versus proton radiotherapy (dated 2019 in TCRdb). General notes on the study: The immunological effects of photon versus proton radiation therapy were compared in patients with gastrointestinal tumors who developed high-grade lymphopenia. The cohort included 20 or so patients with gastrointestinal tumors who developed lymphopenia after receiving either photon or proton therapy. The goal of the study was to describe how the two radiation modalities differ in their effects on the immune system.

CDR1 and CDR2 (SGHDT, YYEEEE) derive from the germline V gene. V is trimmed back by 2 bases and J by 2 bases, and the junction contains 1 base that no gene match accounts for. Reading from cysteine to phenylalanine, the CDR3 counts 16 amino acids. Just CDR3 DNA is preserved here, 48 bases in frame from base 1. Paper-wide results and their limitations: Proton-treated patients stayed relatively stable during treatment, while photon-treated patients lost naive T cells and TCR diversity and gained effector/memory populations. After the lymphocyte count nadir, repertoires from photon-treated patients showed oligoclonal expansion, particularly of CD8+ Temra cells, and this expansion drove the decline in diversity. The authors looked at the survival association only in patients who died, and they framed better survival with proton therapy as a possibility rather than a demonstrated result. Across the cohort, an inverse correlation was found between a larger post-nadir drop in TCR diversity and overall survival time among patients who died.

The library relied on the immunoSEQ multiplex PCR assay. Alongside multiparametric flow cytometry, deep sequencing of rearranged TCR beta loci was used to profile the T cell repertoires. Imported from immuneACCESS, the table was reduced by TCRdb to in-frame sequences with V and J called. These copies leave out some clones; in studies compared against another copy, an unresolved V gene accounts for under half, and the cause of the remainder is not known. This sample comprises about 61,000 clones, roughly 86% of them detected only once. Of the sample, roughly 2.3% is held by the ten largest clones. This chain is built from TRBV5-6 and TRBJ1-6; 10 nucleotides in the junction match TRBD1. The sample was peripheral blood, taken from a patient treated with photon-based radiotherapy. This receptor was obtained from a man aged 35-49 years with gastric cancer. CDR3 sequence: CASSFGQGAYNSPLHF. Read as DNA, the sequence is TGTGCCAGCAGCTTTGGACAGGGGGCCTATAATTCACCCCTCCACTTT.